This T cell receptor (beta chain) was documented in a study of blood T cell repertoires in COVID-19. Study in general: PBMCs, B-cell-depleted T cells, or T cells provided the cDNA or gDNA that made up the material.

The CDR3 sequence is 14 residues long. V lost 6 bases to trimming and J lost 5 bases, with 17 bases between them. Germline assignment: CDR1 WSHSY and CDR2 SAAADI. The assay was immunoSEQ multiplex PCR, and TCRdb's table has in-frame clones only and misses some. The table has about 380,000 clones, over 75% seen once. This chain connects TRBV10-2 to TRBJ2-7; TRBD1 is a possible D gene (6 bases). The sequence came from a young man who had recovered from COVID-19. What was sequenced was PBMCs or T cells enriched from blood (not recorded which). CDR3 residues: CASRRQASRDEQYF. The CDR3 nucleotides are TGCGCCAGCAGAAGACAGGCCTCCAGAGACGAGCAGTACTTC.